This paragraph covers one TCR beta chain sequence. The ends were cut back, 1 base at V and 2 bases at J, with 7 bases in the middle. Germline CDR1 LNHNV, CDR2 YYDKDF (reference sequence). The CDR3 length is 14 residues. This sample was taken from a study of technical replicates of blood from several donors. The repertoire was sequenced with immunoSEQ multiplex PCR; TCRdb's copy has only in-frame clones and lacks some. The sample records fewer than 95,000 clones, 94% being singletons. The sequence came from a human donor in good health. This chain links TRBV15 with TRBJ2-3; D is undetermined. The sample taken for sequencing was T cells isolated from PBMCs. The CDR3 sequence: CATSRGSPTDTQYF. The CDR3, as DNA: TGTGCCACCAGCAGAGGTAGTCCCACAGATACGCAGTATTTT. Filled out from reference TRBV15 and TRBJ2-3, the complete variable domain reads DAMVIQNPRYQVTQFGKPVTLSCSQTLNHNVMYWYQQKSSQAPKLLFHYYDKDFNNEADTPDNFQSRRPNTSFCFLDIRSPGLGDTAMYLCATSRGSPTDTQYFGPGTRLTVL.